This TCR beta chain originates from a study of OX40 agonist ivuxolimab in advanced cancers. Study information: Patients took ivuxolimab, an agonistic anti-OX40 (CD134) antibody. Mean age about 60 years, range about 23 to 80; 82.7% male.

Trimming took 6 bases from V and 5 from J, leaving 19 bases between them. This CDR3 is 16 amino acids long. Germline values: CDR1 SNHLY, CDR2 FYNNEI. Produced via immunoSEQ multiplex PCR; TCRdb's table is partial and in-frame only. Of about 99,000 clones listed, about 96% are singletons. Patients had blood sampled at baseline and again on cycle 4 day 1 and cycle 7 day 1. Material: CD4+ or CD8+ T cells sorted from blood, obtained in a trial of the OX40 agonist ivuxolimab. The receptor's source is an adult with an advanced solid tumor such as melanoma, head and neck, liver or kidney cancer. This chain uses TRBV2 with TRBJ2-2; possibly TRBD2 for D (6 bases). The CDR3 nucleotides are TGTGCCAGCAGAGATCAGGGAGGCGTTGGAACCGGGGAGCTGTTTTTT. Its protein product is CASRDQGGVGTGELFF. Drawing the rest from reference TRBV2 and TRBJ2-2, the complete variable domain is EPEVTQTPSHQVTQMGQEVILRCVPISNHLYFYWYRQILGQKVEFLVSFYNNEISEKSEIFDDQFSVERPDGSNFTLKIRSTKLEDSAMYFCASRDQGGVGTGELFFGEGSRLTVL.